These 10 T cell receptor beta chains originate from one sample sequenced in a study of cytomegalovirus exposure and HLA in healthy donors. The PCR was carried out with 60 Vbeta primers and 13 Jbeta primers. Measured with immunoSEQ multiplex PCR; TCRdb has only the in-frame clones, and not every one. The sample holds some 90,000 clones, over 70% seen once. Sequenced material: PBMCs. The receptor source for this set is a man aged 35 to 55 in good health and CMV-seronegative.

This clone was recorded a few times. V gene TRBV13 combines with J gene TRBJ1-1, with TRBD1 matching over 8 bases. The junction had 13 bases not matched to a gene; V was cut back by 7 bases and J by 6 bases. In germline, CDR1 is PRHDT, CDR2 FYEKMQ (reference sequence). The CDR3 runs to 15 residues. The CDR3: CASNSPGQGFAEAFF. Here the CDR3 DNA reads TGTGCCAGCAACTCACCAGGACAGGGCTTTGCTGAAGCTTTCTTT.

This chain uses TRBV6-4 with TRBJ1-3; TRBD1 agrees at 10 bases. The CDR3 is 16 amino acids. From germline, CDR1 is MRHNA and CDR2 SNTAGT. V was clipped by 6 bases and J by 9 bases; unmatched bases: 14. The CDR3 loop is CASRGTGAIPESTIYF. The CDR3 DNA reads TGTGCCAGCAGGGGGACAGGGGCGATCCCCGAGAGCACCATATATTTT.

V usage is TRBV19 and J usage is TRBJ1-2, with a weak D call TRBD1 (5 bases). The CDR3 is made up of 15 amino acids. Trimming shortened V by 2 bases and J by 2 bases, and 12 bases separated the two germline ends. Looked up from germline, CDR1 is LNHDA and CDR2 is SQIVND (reference sequence). CDR3 sequence (DNA): TGTGCCAGTAGTATAAGGGAGGGGCCGAACTATGGCTACACCTTC. This encodes CASSIREGPNYGYTF.

This clone was observed a single time. The rearrangement joins TRBV7-8 to TRBJ1-2; D gene ambiguous. The germline gives CDR1 SGHVS, CDR2 FQNEAQ. With 7 bases removed from V and 5 bases from J, the gap between germline ends came to 11 bases. This CDR3 region has 12 residues. CDR3 DNA sequence: TGTGCCAGCAATCATCCCGGGTATGGCTACACCTTC. Translating gives CASNHPGYGYTF.

V and J are TRBV5-1 and TRBJ1-1, with 8 bases that match TRBD1. This CDR3 is built from 13 residues. Germline-derived CDR1 and CDR2 are SGHRS and YFSETQ. After removal of 7 bases from V and 6 bases from J, the junction contained 8 bases not matched to a gene. CDR3 region: CASRSTGVAEAFF. In DNA, the CDR3 is TGCGCCAGCCGGTCGACAGGGGTGGCTGAAGCTTTCTTT.

The chain has TRBV5-1 and TRBJ2-1; 9 nucleotides match TRBD2. This CDR3 is 12 amino acids long. From germline, CDR1 is SGHRS and CDR2 YFSETQ. V shed 4 bases and J 9 bases; nucleotides not matched to a gene: 2. The CDR3 nucleotides read TGCGCCAGCAGCCCGACTAGCGGTGAGCAGTTCTTC. It specifies CASSPTSGEQFF.

There are a few counts of this clone. The DNA of the CDR3 is TGTGCCAGCAGCTCCCCGAAGTACGGGGGGGCGGATACGCAGTATTTT. It specifies CASSSPKYGGADTQYF. This sequence joins TRBV7-9 and TRBJ2-3; 8 bases are shared with TRBD2. The J segment lost 6 bases and the V segment lost 4 bases, leaving 12 bases of the junction unmatched. The CDR3 spans 16 residues. Germline loops: CDR1 SEHNR, CDR2 FQNEAQ (reference sequence).

This clone was picked up one time. The V gene is TRBV4-2, the J gene TRBJ2-5, with a possible D match to TRBD2 (7 bases). The CDR3 sequence is 14 residues long. CDR1 is LGHNA and CDR2 is YNFKEQ in the germline V gene. Between the trimmed V and J ends, which lost 4 bases and 4 bases, there was a span of 13 bases. CDR3 in DNA: TGTGCCAGCAGCCGAGGGGGGGGCTTAGAGACCCAGTACTTC. Amino acid sequence: CASSRGGGLETQYF.

V gene TRBV7-9 combines with J gene TRBJ2-2; 8 bases are shared with TRBD2. Germline CDR1 reads SEHNR; CDR2 reads FQNEAQ (reference sequence). The ends lost 2 bases at V and 4 bases at J; junction bases unmatched: 3. This CDR3 region has 15 residues. CDR3 DNA sequence: TGTGCCAGCAGCTTACGGCTAGCGGGCACCGGGGAGCTGTTTTTT. It is translated as CASSLRLAGTGELFF.

This clone came up a few times. This chain links TRBV27 with TRBJ1-5; no clear D gene. CDR3 length: 16 amino acids. Between the trimmed V and J ends, which lost 0 bases and 2 bases, there was a span of 11 bases. The germline V gene encodes CDR1 MNHEY and CDR2 SMNVEV (reference sequence). The CDR3 DNA follows: TGTGCCAGCAGTTTATCACCCGGGTCGGGCAATCAGCCCCAGCATTTT. Its protein product is CASSLSPGSGNQPQHF.